This T cell receptor beta chain was documented in a study of cytomegalovirus exposure and HLA in healthy donors. 60 Vbeta and 13 Jbeta primers were used in PCR. The protocol was immunoSEQ multiplex PCR, while the TCRdb copy is restricted to in-frame clones and leaves out a portion. The sample records 90,000 to 150,000 clones, roughly 65% being singletons. Whole-study results and caveats: Information on immune exposure was restricted to one variable (CMV serostatus).

A note on this clone: Antigen specificity is unknown.

The sample consisted of PBMCs. This TCR came from a man aged 35-49 years in good health and CMV-seropositive.

The DNA for the CDR3 is TGTGCCAGCAGCAACCCAACTATGGACAGGTTCAATCAGCCCCAGCATTTT. It encodes CASSNPTMDRFNQPQHF. This chain uses TRBV21-1 with TRBJ1-5; TRBD1 reflects the table's D call only, with no check against the DNA. TRBV21-1 is a pseudogene segment. The CDR3 has 17 amino acids.